The sequence of this T cell receptor beta chain was determined in a study of T cells after yellow fever vaccination. General study findings and limits: Weaker overall was a secondary response that nonetheless peaked faster, on day 5 versus 15. Researchers cautioned that FACS-sorted repertoires could harbor abundant clonotypes contaminating from the bulk population. Subsequent to the booster, the majority of primary-vaccination clones reappeared (around 95% CD4, around 90% CD8).

This clonotype was observed a handful of times. Its antigen is not identified. V dropped 1 base and J dropped 0; count of bases not matched to a gene: 9. The CDR3 runs 18 residues. Looked up from germline, CDR1 is MNHEY and CDR2 is SMNVEV (reference sequence). Template switching by 5'RACE produced TCR cDNA, adding a universal primer site and UMIs. Using its own MiXCR run on the 5' RACE reads, TCRdb lists one record per CDR3 protein. The sample records 280,000 or so distinct CDR3 sequences, 7.5% to 9% being singletons. The sequence was collected from a man aged 18 to 35 who received the YFV17D yellow fever vaccine. Sequences were derived from CD4+ T cells sorted from PBMCs, sampled 5 days after the yellow fever booster vaccination. The rearrangement uses TRBV27 and TRBJ2-1, with TRBD2 matching over 7 bases. The CDR3 here is CASSLWRGGLISYNEQFF. The DNA of the CDR3 is TGTGCCAGCAGTTTATGGAGGGGAGGGTTGATCTCCTACAATGAGCAGTTCTTC.